The 25 T cell receptor beta chains reported below all come from one sample, sequenced in a study of STAT5B mutations in CD4+ large granular lymphocyte leukemia. Libraries were prepared by immunoSEQ multiplex PCR; TCRdb keeps only in-frame clonotypes and omits some of them. The sample contains 6,000 or so clones, 65% to 75% of which appear only once. Sequenced material: PBMCs. These TCRs come from a woman aged 70-85 years with CD4+ T-cell large granular lymphocyte leukemia.

In DNA, the CDR3 is TGCGCCAGCAGCCAAGGGACAGTGAACACCGGGGAGCTGTTTTTT. It encodes CASSQGTVNTGELFF. The V and J genes are TRBV4-3 and TRBJ2-2, with a tentative D call TRBD1 (6 bases). V was pared by 1 base and J by 1 base, with 7 bases between. This CDR3 spans 15 amino acids. Germline values: CDR1 LGHNA, CDR2 YSLEER.

This rearrangement joins TRBV7-9 to TRBJ2-5, with D possibly TRBD2 on 6 matching bases. Germline assignment: CDR1 SEHNR and CDR2 FQNEAQ (reference sequence). The CDR3 loop spans 15 amino acids. Deletions cut 7 bases from V and 5 bases from J, with 20 bases between. In DNA form, the CDR3 reads TGTGCCAGCATCGGACGGGGGAGCCGGGGGGAGACCCAGTACTTC. Amino acids: CASIGRGSRGETQYF.

This rearrangement joins TRBV9 to TRBJ2-2, with D possibly being TRBD2 (6 bases). CDR3 size: 16 residues. V was shortened by 0 bases and J by 4 bases, with 13 bases between the two germline ends. In germline, CDR1 is SGDLS, CDR2 YYNGEE. As DNA, the CDR3 is TGTGCCAGCAGCGTAGCTGTCGGGAGAAGCACCGGGGAGCTGTTTTTT. This translates into CASSVAVGRSTGELFF.

The chain carries TRBV5-1 and TRBJ2-2; perhaps TRBD2 as D (6 bases). V was shortened by 4 bases and J by 1 base, with 20 bases between the two germline ends. The CDR3 spans 18 residues. The germline gives CDR1 SGHRS, CDR2 YFSETQ. The CDR3 is CASSPRAGLTLNTGELFF. DNA of the CDR3: TGCGCCAGCAGCCCCCGGGCGGGGCTGACCCTGAACACCGGGGAGCTGTTTTTT.

The rearrangement links TRBV30 to TRBJ1-3; D is unclear. Germline V lookup: CDR1 GTSNPN, CDR2 SVGIG (reference sequence). This CDR3 has 12 residues. V was shortened by 0 bases and J by 4 bases, with 4 bases between the two germline ends. The CDR3 reads CAWSVRGNTIYF. In DNA, the CDR3 is TGTGCCTGGAGTGTACGAGGAAACACCATATATTTT.

This clone was seen a handful of times. The rearrangement uses TRBV5-1 and TRBJ1-1; D call uncertain. Germline V gives CDR1 SGHRS, CDR2 YFSETQ. The CDR3 runs to 14 residues. V was cut by 0 bases and J by 2 bases, with 8 bases left in between. The CDR3 nucleotides read TGCGCCAGCAGCTTGGTGGCGGGAAACACTGAAGCTTTCTTT. This sequence encodes CASSLVAGNTEAFF.

The chain is built from TRBV6-5 and TRBJ1-2; weak D call: TRBD1 (5 bases). The CDR3 is 16 residues long. Between the trimmed V and J ends, which lost 0 bases and 8 bases, there was a span of 19 bases. Germline assignment: CDR1 MNHEY and CDR2 SVGAGI. CDR3 protein: CASSYSMQGPPGGYTF. The CDR3 bases are TGTGCCAGCAGTTACTCGATGCAGGGCCCCCCGGGGGGCTACACCTTC.

The chain carries TRBV5-1 and TRBJ2-5; possibly TRBD2 for D (5 bases). V was shortened by 4 bases and J by 5 bases, with 15 bases between the two germline ends. The CDR3 has 14 residues. CDR1 is SGHRS and CDR2 is YFSETQ in the germline V gene. The CDR3 DNA reads TGCGCCAGCAGCGTCAGCCCTCCGGGGGAGACCCAGTACTTC. This codes for CASSVSPPGETQYF.

The rearrangement links TRBV27 to TRBJ2-7; D possibly corresponds to TRBD1 (6 bases). Trimming shortened V by 10 bases and J by 4 bases, and 14 bases separated the two germline ends. The germline V gene encodes CDR1 MNHEY and CDR2 SMNVEV (reference sequence). The CDR3 contains 12 residues. The CDR3 nucleotides are TGTGCCATTATACAGGGAACTTACGAGCAGTACTTC. It specifies CAIIQGTYEQYF.

The J gene is TRBJ1-4, the V gene TRBV11-2, with 11 nucleotides matching TRBD1. CDR1 and CDR2 from the germline V gene are SGHAT and FQNNGV. The length of the CDR3 is 17 residues. With V trimmed by 1 base and J by 7 bases, 8 bases remained unmatched. The chain's CDR3 is CASSLGTGGLLGEKLFF. Written as DNA, the CDR3 is TGTGCCAGCAGCTTAGGGACAGGGGGCCTTCTCGGTGAAAAACTGTTTTTT.

This clone has only a few counts. The chain links TRBV11-2 to TRBJ1-2; a possible D gene is TRBD1 (5 bases). Looked up from germline, CDR1 is SGHAT and CDR2 is FQNNGV. The CDR3 contains 12 residues. The V and J ends lost 5 bases and 6 bases respectively, with 10 bases between them. DNA of the CDR3: TGTGCCAGCAGCCCCATGGGGGATGGCTACACCTTC. This translates into CASSPMGDGYTF.

This clone was counted only a few times. The chain uses TRBV5-4 and TRBJ2-5, with 9 bases aligning to TRBD1. V lost 4 bases, J lost 5 bases, and 9 bases stayed unmatched. This CDR3 contains 15 residues. Germline V lookup: CDR1 SGHNT, CDR2 YYREEE (reference sequence). The CDR3, as DNA: TGTGCCAGCAGCCGCGACAGGGGGTCTTGGGAGACCCAGTACTTC. As protein: CASSRDRGSWETQYF.

The CDR3 bases are TGTGCCAGCAGCCGCTGGGACAGTAGCAATCAGCCCCAGCATTTT. Its protein is CASSRWDSSNQPQHF. The chain links TRBV7-8 to TRBJ1-5, with 7 nucleotides matching TRBD1. The V and J ends lost 5 bases and 0 bases, in that order; junction bases with no gene match: 4. The germline gives CDR1 SGHVS, CDR2 FQNEAQ. This CDR3 is built from 15 residues.

The V call is TRBV29-1, the J call TRBJ2-4, with 7 bases matching TRBD1. Unmatched junction bases numbered 8, after V lost 3 bases and J lost 6 bases. There are 14 residues in the CDR3. Germline V gene data show CDR1 as SQVTM and CDR2 as ANQGSEA. The DNA for the CDR3 is TGCAGCGTTGAGAGTAATGCAGGGGGAAACATTCAGTACTTC. It translates to CSVESNAGGNIQYF.

V is TRBV19 and J is TRBJ2-2; D unclear. This CDR3 has 12 amino acids. Trimming cost V 4 bases and J 8 bases, with 8 bases left between them. Germline CDR1 is LNHDA and CDR2 is SQIVND (reference sequence). CDR3 amino acids: CASSKLAGELFF. CDR3 coding DNA: TGTGCCAGTAGTAAATTAGCTGGGGAGCTGTTTTTT.

This clone has a single count. This sequence joins TRBV12-5 and TRBJ2-5, with 7 positions matching TRBD1. V lost 6 bases to trimming and J lost 5 bases; unmatched junction nucleotides: 12. Germline loops: CDR1 LGHNT, CDR2 FRNRAP. This CDR3 has 15 amino acids. The CDR3 protein is CASGKGAAPGETQYF. The CDR3 region has the DNA TGTGCTAGTGGCAAGGGGGCCGCGCCAGGCGAGACCCAGTACTTC.

This chain joins TRBV9 and TRBJ2-3; D unresolved. V lost 4 bases, J lost 2 bases, and 8 bases lay in between. Germline V gives CDR1 SGDLS, CDR2 YYNGEE. This CDR3 contains 13 residues. The CDR3 loop reads CASSPYYTDTQYF. The CDR3 DNA reads as TGTGCCAGCAGCCCCTACTACACAGATACGCAGTATTTT.

The V call is TRBV5-8, the J call TRBJ2-3; tentatively, D is TRBD2 (5 bases). Germline CDR1 SGHTS, CDR2 YDEGEE. CDR3 length: 14 residues. Trimming removed 7 bases from V and 2 bases from J, with 14 bases in between. Here the CDR3 reads CASSERTSTDTQYF. CDR3 coding DNA: TGTGCCAGCTCGGAGCGGACCTCCACAGATACGCAGTATTTT.

The chain uses TRBV11-2 and TRBJ1-2; 9 nucleotides align to TRBD1. The CDR3 spans 13 residues. The germline CDR1 and CDR2 sequences are SGHAT and FQNNGV. Trimming cost V 5 bases and J 7 bases; bases outside gene matches: 5. DNA for the CDR3: TGTGCCAGCAGCCTAGGGGACAGGGTTGGCTACACCTTC. Translating gives CASSLGDRVGYTF.

In its sample, this clone was seen once. V and J are TRBV29-1 and TRBJ1-6; 8 bases match TRBD1. V was clipped by 8 bases and J by 6 bases; unmatched bases: 6. The length of the CDR3 is 13 residues. In germline, CDR1 is SQVTM, CDR2 ANQGSEA. As DNA, the CDR3 is TGCAGCTTTCGGACAGGGAGTAATTCACCCCTCCACTTT. This gives the protein CSFRTGSNSPLHF.

The CDR3 DNA reads TGTGCCATCAGTGAGCGATCCCGAGGCTCTGGAAACACCATATATTTT. Protein product: CAISERSRGSGNTIYF. The rearrangement joins TRBV10-3 to TRBJ1-3; D call uncertain. Germline loops: CDR1 ENHRY, CDR2 SYGVKD. Trimming left V 2 bases short and J 0 bases short, with 11 bases between. This CDR3 is 16 amino acids long.

The rearrangement links TRBV5-1 to TRBJ2-5; TRBD2 aligns across 10 bases. The CDR3 extends over 16 amino acids. Germline V gene lookup returns CDR1 SGHRS and CDR2 YFSETQ. The trim removed 2 bases at V and 1 base at J, leaving 5 bases unmatched. CDR3 nucleotides: TGCGCCAGCAGCTTAGCTCTAGCGGGGGCCCAAGAGACCCAGTACTTC. Amino acid sequence: CASSLALAGAQETQYF.

This chain connects TRBV27 to TRBJ2-7, with a tentative D call TRBD1 (5 bases). CDR1 MNHEY and CDR2 SMNVEV come from the germline V gene (reference sequence). V lost 0 bases to trimming and J lost 7 bases, with 16 bases between them. CDR3 size: 15 residues. The CDR3 spells CASSLSAGLGWEQYF. The DNA for the CDR3 is TGTGCCAGCAGTTTATCGGCAGGGCTCGGCTGGGAGCAGTACTTC.

The chain joins TRBV28 to TRBJ1-4; D is possibly TRBD1 (5 bases). Trimming removed 4 bases from V and 5 bases from J, with 14 bases in between. This CDR3 has 15 residues. The germline CDR1 and CDR2 sequences are MDHEN and SYDVKM. The CDR3 coding sequence is TGTGCCAGCAGTTCCGTGGGGGGGTTGAATGAAAAACTGTTTTTT. Residues: CASSSVGGLNEKLFF.

J is TRBJ1-1 and V is TRBV7-3; 8 bases fit TRBD1. This CDR3 contains 13 residues. The germline CDR1 and CDR2 sequences are SGHTA and FQGTGA. V shed 2 bases and J 4 bases; nucleotides not matched to a gene: 0. Here the CDR3 reads CASSLQGATEAFF. CDR3 DNA: TGTGCCAGCAGCTTACAGGGGGCCACTGAAGCTTTCTTT.